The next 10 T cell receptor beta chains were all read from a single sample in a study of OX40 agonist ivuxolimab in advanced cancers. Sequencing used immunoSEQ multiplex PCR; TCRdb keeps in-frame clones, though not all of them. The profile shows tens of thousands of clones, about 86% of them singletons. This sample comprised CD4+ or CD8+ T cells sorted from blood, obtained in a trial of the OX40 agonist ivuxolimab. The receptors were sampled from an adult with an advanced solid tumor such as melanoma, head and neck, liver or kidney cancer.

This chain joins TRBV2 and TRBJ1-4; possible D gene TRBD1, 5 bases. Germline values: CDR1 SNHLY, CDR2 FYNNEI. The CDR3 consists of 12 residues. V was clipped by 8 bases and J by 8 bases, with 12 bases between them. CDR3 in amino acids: CASVLTDEKLFF. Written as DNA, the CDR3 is TGTGCCAGCGTCTTGACAGACGAAAAACTGTTTTTT.

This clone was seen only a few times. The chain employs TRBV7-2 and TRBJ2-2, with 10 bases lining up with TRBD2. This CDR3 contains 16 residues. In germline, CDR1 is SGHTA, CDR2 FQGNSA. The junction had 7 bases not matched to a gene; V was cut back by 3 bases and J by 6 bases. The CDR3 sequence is CASSFFSGGRSGELFF. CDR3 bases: TGTGCCAGCAGCTTCTTTAGCGGGGGGCGATCCGGGGAGCTGTTTTTT.

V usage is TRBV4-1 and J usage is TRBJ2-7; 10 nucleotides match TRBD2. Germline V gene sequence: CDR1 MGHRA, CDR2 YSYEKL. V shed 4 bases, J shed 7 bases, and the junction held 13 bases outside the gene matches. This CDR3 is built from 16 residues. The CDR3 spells CASSLSGTSDGREQYF. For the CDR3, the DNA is TGCGCCAGCAGCCTAAGCGGGACTAGCGACGGGCGGGAGCAGTACTTC.

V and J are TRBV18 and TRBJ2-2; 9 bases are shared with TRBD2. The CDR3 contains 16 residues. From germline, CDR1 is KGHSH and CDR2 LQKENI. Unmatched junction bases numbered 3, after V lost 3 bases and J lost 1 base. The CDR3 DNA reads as TGTGCCAGCTCACCCCTAGCGGGGCTGAACACCGGGGAGCTGTTTTTT. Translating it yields CASSPLAGLNTGELFF.

CDR3 in amino acids: CACVPNLSDYGYTF. The CDR3 bases are TGTGCCTGCGTACCCAACCTCTCAGACTATGGCTACACCTTC. The chain uses TRBV30 and TRBJ1-2; D unresolved. CDR1 GTSNPN and CDR2 SVGIG come from the germline V gene (reference sequence). This CDR3 region has 14 residues. Trimming left V 6 bases short and J 3 bases short, with 17 bases between. Full variable domain (rest looked up from reference TRBV30 and TRBJ1-2): SQTIHQWPATLVQPVGSPLSLECTVEGTSNPNLYWYRQAAGRGLQLLFYSVGIGQISSEVPQNLSASRPQDRQFILSSKKLLLSDSGFYLCACVPNLSDYGYTFGSGTRLTVV.

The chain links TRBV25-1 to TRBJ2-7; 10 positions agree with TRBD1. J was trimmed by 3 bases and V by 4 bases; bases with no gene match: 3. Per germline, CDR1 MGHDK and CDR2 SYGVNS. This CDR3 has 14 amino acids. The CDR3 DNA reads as TGTGCCAGCAGTGGGGACAGGGGACTCTACGAGCAGTACTTC. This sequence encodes CASSGDRGLYEQYF.

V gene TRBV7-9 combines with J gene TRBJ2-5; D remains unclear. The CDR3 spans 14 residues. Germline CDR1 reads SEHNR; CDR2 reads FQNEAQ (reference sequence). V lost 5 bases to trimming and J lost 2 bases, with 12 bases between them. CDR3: CASSLGSEQETQYF. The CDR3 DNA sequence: TGTGCCAGCAGCCTTGGCTCCGAACAAGAGACCCAGTACTTC.

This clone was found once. The CDR3 sequence: CASSLTGEARIQYF. CDR3 bases: TGTGCCAGCAGCCTGACAGGGGAGGCCAGAATTCAGTACTTC. This sequence joins TRBV4-2 and TRBJ2-4; 8 nucleotides agree with TRBD1. Germline V gene sequence: CDR1 LGHNA, CDR2 YNFKEQ. Trimming removed 4 bases from V and 10 bases from J; junction bases left unmatched: 9. This CDR3 contains 14 residues.

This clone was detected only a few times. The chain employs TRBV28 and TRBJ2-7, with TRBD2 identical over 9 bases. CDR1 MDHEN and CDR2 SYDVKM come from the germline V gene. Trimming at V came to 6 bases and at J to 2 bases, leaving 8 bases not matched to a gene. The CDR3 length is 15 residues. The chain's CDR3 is CASRHRAGGTYEQYF. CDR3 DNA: TGTGCCAGCAGACACCGAGCGGGAGGCACCTACGAGCAGTACTTC.

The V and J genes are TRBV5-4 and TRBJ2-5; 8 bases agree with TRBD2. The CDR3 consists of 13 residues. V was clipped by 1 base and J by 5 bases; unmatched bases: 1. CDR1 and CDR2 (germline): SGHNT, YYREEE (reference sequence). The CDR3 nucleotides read TGTGCCAGCAGCTTGCCGGGGGGGGAGACCCAGTACTTC. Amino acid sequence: CASSLPGGETQYF.